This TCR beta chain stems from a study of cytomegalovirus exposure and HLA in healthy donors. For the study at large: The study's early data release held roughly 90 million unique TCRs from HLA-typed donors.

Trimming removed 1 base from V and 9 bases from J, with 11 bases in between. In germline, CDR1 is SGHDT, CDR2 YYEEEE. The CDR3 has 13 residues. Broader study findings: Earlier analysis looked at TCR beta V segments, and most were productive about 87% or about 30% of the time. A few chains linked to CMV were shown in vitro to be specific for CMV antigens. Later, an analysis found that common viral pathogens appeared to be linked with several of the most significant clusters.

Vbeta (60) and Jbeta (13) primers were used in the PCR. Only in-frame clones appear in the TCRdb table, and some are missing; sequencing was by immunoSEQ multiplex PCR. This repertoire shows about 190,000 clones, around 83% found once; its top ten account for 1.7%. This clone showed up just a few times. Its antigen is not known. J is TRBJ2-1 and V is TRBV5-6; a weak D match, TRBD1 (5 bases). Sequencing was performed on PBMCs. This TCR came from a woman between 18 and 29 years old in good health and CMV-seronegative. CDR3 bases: TGTGCCAGCAGCTTGCCAGGGTGGGGTGAGCAGTTCTTC. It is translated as CASSLPGWGEQFF.